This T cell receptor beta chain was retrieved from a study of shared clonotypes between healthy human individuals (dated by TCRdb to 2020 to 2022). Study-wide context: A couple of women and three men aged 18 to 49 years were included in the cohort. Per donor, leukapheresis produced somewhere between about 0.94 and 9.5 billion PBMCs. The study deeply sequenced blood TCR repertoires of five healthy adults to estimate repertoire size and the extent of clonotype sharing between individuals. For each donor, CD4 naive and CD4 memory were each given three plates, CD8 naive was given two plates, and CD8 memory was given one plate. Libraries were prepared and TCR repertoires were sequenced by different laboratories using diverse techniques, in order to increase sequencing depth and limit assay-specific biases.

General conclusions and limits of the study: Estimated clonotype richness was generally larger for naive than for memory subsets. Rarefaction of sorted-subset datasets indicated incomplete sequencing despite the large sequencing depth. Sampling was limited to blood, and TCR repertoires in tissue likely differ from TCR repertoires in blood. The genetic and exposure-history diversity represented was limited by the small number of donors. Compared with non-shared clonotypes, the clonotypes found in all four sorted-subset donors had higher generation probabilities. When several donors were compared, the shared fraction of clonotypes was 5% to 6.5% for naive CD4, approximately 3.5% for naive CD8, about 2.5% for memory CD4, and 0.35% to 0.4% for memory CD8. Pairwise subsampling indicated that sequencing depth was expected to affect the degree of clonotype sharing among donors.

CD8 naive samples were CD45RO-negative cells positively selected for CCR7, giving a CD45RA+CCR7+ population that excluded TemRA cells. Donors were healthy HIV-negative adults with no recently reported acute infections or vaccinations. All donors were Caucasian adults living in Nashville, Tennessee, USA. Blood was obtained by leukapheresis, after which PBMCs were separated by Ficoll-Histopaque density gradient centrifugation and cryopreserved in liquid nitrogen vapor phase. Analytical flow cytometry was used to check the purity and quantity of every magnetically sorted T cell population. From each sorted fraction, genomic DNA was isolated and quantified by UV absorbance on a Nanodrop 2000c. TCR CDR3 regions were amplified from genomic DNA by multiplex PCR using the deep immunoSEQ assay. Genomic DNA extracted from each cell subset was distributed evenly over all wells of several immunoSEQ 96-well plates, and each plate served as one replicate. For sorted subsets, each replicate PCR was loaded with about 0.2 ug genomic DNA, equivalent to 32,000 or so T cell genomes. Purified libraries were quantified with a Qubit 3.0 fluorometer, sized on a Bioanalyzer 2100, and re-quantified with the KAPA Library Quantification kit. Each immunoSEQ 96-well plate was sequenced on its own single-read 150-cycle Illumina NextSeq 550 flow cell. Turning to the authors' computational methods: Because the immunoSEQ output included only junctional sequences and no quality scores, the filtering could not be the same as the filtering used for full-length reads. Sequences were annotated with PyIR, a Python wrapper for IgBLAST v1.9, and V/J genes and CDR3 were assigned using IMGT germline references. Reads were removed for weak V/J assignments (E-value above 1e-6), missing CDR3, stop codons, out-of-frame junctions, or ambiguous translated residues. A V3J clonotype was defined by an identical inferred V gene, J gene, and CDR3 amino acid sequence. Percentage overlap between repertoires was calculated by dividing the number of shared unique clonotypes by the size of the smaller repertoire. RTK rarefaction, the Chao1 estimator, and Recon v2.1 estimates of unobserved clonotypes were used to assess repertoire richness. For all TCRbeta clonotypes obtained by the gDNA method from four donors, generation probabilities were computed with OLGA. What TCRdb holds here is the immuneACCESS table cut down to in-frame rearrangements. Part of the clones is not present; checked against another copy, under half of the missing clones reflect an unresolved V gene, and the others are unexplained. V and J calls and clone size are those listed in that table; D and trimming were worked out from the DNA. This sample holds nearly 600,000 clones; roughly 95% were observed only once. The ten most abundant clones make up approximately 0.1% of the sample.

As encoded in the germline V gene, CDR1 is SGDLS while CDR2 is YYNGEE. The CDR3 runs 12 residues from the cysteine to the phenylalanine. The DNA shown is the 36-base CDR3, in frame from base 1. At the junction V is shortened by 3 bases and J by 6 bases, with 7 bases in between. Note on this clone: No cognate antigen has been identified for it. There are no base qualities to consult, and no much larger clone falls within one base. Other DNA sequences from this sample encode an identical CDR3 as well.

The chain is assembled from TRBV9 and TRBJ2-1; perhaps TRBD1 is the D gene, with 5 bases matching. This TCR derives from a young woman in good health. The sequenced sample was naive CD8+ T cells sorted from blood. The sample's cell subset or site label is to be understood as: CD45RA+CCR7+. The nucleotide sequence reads TGTGCCAGCAGCGGGGGCGGCAATGAGCAGTTCTTC. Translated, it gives CASSGGGNEQFF.